This T cell receptor (beta chain) was identified during a study of glioma-infiltrating T cells after dendritic cell vaccination. Study context: Between about 2002 and 2012, patients got autologous tumor lysate-pulsed dendritic cell vaccines. Study observations and caveats: Survival was not directly related to TCR clonality in these patients. Patients with more pretreatment TILs had longer time to progression and survival. Only a small number of patients had complete blood and tumor samples.

Repertoires were generated with immunoSEQ multiplex PCR, while TCRdb's copy carries only in-frame clones and drops some. Among 90,000 to 95,000 clones, approximately 80% were seen once, and the ten largest hold 2% to 2.5%. Remarks on this clone: What it binds is unknown.

The time point is: after dendritic cell vaccination, including at tumor progression/relapse. This CDR3 is built from 16 residues. Germline assignment: CDR1 LNHNV and CDR2 YYDKDF (reference sequence). V was pared by 0 bases and J by 7 bases, with 5 bases of the junction left unmatched. The TCR comes from a human donor with glioblastoma. Sequenced here: blood, sampled after dendritic cell vaccination. The V call is TRBV15, the J call TRBJ2-1; 11 nucleotides agree with TRBD2. The DNA for the CDR3 is TGTGCCACCAGCAGAGAAGGAGGACTAGCGGGTAATGAGCAGTTCTTC. Amino acid sequence: CATSREGGLAGNEQFF.